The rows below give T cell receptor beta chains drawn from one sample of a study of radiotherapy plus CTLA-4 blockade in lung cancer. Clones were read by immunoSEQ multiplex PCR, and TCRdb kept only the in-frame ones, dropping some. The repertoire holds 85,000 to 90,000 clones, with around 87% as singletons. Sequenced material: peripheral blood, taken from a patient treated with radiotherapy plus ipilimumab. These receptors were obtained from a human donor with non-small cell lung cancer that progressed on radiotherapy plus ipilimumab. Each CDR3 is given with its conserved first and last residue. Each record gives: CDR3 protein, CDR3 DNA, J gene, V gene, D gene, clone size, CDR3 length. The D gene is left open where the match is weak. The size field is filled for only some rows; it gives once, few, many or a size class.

CDR3 protein: CASSLNSGGPRETQYF; CDR3 DNA: TGTGCCAGCAGCTTAAATAGCGGGGGCCCCCGGGAGACCCAGTACTTC; J gene: TRBJ2-5; V gene: TRBV7-7; D gene: TRBD2; clone size: once; CDR3 length: 16
CDR3 protein: CASSFLGSWYEQYF; CDR3 DNA: TGTGCCAGCAGTTTTTTGGGGAGTTGGTACGAGCAGTACTTC; J gene: TRBJ2-7; V gene: TRBV28; D gene: .; clone size: .; CDR3 length: 14
CDR3 protein: CASSPLRGLNTEAFF; CDR3 DNA: TGTGCCAGCAGCCCACTGAGGGGGCTGAACACTGAAGCTTTCTTT; J gene: TRBJ1-1; V gene: TRBV9; D gene: TRBD1; clone size: .; CDR3 length: 15
CDR3 protein: CASSLEGESYNEQFF; CDR3 DNA: TGCGCCAGCAGCTTGGAAGGCGAATCCTACAATGAGCAGTTCTTC; J gene: TRBJ2-1; V gene: TRBV5-1; D gene: .; clone size: .; CDR3 length: 15
CDR3 protein: CASSLPGGGNTGELFF; CDR3 DNA: TGTGCCAGCAGCTTGCCAGGGGGCGGGAACACCGGGGAGCTGTTTTTT; J gene: TRBJ2-2; V gene: TRBV5-4; D gene: TRBD1; clone size: .; CDR3 length: 16
CDR3 protein: CAIRKGQGAPFAF; CDR3 DNA: TGTGCCATCAGGAAGGGACAGGGGGCGCCCTTCGCCTTC; J gene: TRBJ1-2; V gene: TRBV10-3; D gene: TRBD1; clone size: few; CDR3 length: 13
CDR3 protein: CASSFGGSGDEQYF; CDR3 DNA: TGTGCCAGCAGCTTTGGAGGGTCGGGGGACGAGCAGTACTTC; J gene: TRBJ2-7; V gene: TRBV5-6; D gene: .; clone size: .; CDR3 length: 14
CDR3 protein: CASSFDRFERENYGYTF; CDR3 DNA: TGTGCCAGCAGCTTCGACAGGTTCGAGAGGGAAAACTATGGCTACACCTTC; J gene: TRBJ1-2; V gene: TRBV7-2; D gene: .; clone size: .; CDR3 length: 17
CDR3 protein: CSVVGAPGQGTRTQYF; CDR3 DNA: TGCAGCGTTGTGGGGGCGCCGGGACAGGGAACCCGGACCCAGTACTTC; J gene: TRBJ2-5; V gene: TRBV29-1; D gene: TRBD1; clone size: .; CDR3 length: 16
CDR3 protein: CASSAPPSVEQFF; CDR3 DNA: TGTGCCAGCAGCGCCCCCCCTAGTGTTGAGCAGTTCTTC; J gene: TRBJ2-1; V gene: TRBV9; D gene: .; clone size: .; CDR3 length: 13
CDR3 protein: CASSLVLAASYNEQFF; CDR3 DNA: TGTGCCAGCAGCTTAGTCCTAGCGGCCTCCTACAATGAGCAGTTCTTC; J gene: TRBJ2-1; V gene: TRBV11-2; D gene: TRBD2; clone size: .; CDR3 length: 16
CDR3 protein: CASSQPGGVNQPQHF; CDR3 DNA: TGTGCCAGCAGCCAGCCAGGGGGCGTGAATCAGCCCCAGCATTTT; J gene: TRBJ1-5; V gene: TRBV7-2; D gene: TRBD1; clone size: .; CDR3 length: 15
CDR3 protein: CASSLTGDVNQPQHF; CDR3 DNA: TGTGCCAGCAGCTTAACAGGGGATGTCAATCAGCCCCAGCATTTT; J gene: TRBJ1-5; V gene: TRBV9; D gene: TRBD1; clone size: .; CDR3 length: 15
CDR3 protein: CASSQDLLGGYSYNSPLHF; CDR3 DNA: TGCGCCAGCAGCCAAGACCTGTTGGGGGGATACTCCTATAATTCACCCCTCCACTTT; J gene: TRBJ1-6; V gene: TRBV4-3; D gene: .; clone size: .; CDR3 length: 19
CDR3 protein: CASSWGEMNTEAFF; CDR3 DNA: TGCGCCAGCAGCTGGGGGGAGATGAACACTGAAGCTTTCTTT; J gene: TRBJ1-1; V gene: TRBV5-1; D gene: .; clone size: .; CDR3 length: 14
CDR3 protein: CASSSRGGGDTQYF; CDR3 DNA: TGTGCCAGCAGCTCCCGGGGGGGAGGAGATACGCAGTATTTT; J gene: TRBJ2-3; V gene: TRBV7-3; D gene: TRBD2; clone size: once; CDR3 length: 14
CDR3 protein: CASSPWKGIQETQYF; CDR3 DNA: TGTGCCAGCAGTCCCTGGAAGGGGATCCAAGAGACCCAGTACTTC; J gene: TRBJ2-5; V gene: TRBV6-5; D gene: .; clone size: few; CDR3 length: 15
CDR3 protein: CASSSSGQGEETQYF; CDR3 DNA: TGTGCCAGCAGTTCGTCAGGACAGGGAGAGGAGACCCAGTACTTC; J gene: TRBJ2-5; V gene: TRBV28; D gene: TRBD1; clone size: .; CDR3 length: 15
CDR3 protein: CASSLLASGDYEQYF; CDR3 DNA: TGTGCCAGCAGTTTACTGGCTAGCGGGGACTACGAGCAGTACTTC; J gene: TRBJ2-7; V gene: TRBV28; D gene: TRBD2; clone size: .; CDR3 length: 15
CDR3 protein: CASSSRGLAGSYNEQFF; CDR3 DNA: TGCGCCAGCAGCTCACGCGGCCTAGCGGGATCCTACAATGAGCAGTTCTTC; J gene: TRBJ2-1; V gene: TRBV5-1; D gene: TRBD2; clone size: .; CDR3 length: 17
CDR3 protein: CASSLRGGRTGELFF; CDR3 DNA: TGTGCCAGCAGCTTGCGGGGGGGCCGAACCGGGGAGCTGTTTTTT; J gene: TRBJ2-2; V gene: TRBV7-8; D gene: TRBD2; clone size: .; CDR3 length: 15
CDR3 protein: CAWSPLAAGELFF; CDR3 DNA: TGTGCCTGGAGCCCCCTCGCCGCCGGGGAGCTGTTTTTT; J gene: TRBJ2-2; V gene: TRBV30; D gene: .; clone size: .; CDR3 length: 13
CDR3 protein: CASSLGGAGYEQYF; CDR3 DNA: TGTGCCAGCAGCTTGGGGGGGGCCGGCTACGAGCAGTACTTC; J gene: TRBJ2-7; V gene: TRBV5-8; D gene: .; clone size: few; CDR3 length: 14
CDR3 protein: CASSGRTSGANVLTF; CDR3 DNA: TGTGCCAGCAGTGGGAGAACCTCTGGGGCCAACGTCCTGACTTTC; J gene: TRBJ2-6; V gene: TRBV2; D gene: .; clone size: .; CDR3 length: 15
CDR3 protein: CASSLNRGDEQYF; CDR3 DNA: TGCGCCAGCAGCTTGAACAGGGGAGACGAGCAGTACTTC; J gene: TRBJ2-7; V gene: TRBV5-1; D gene: TRBD1; clone size: few; CDR3 length: 13
CDR3 protein: CAITGANVLTF; CDR3 DNA: TGTGCAATCACTGGGGCCAACGTCCTGACTTTC; J gene: TRBJ2-6; V gene: TRBV7-9; D gene: .; clone size: few; CDR3 length: 11
CDR3 protein: CASSPSGGQGEKLFF; CDR3 DNA: TGCGCCAGCAGCCCGAGCGGGGGACAAGGAGAAAAACTGTTTTTT; J gene: TRBJ1-4; V gene: TRBV5-1; D gene: .; clone size: .; CDR3 length: 15
CDR3 protein: CASRIQGRGYNEQFF; CDR3 DNA: TGTGCCAGCAGGATTCAGGGCAGAGGTTACAATGAGCAGTTCTTC; J gene: TRBJ2-1; V gene: TRBV27; D gene: .; clone size: once; CDR3 length: 15
CDR3 protein: CASSLTQNIGEQFF; CDR3 DNA: TGTGCCAGCAGCTTAACCCAGAATATTGGTGAGCAGTTCTTC; J gene: TRBJ2-1; V gene: TRBV11-3; D gene: .; clone size: .; CDR3 length: 14
CDR3 protein: CASSFTLLAGGPDEQYF; CDR3 DNA: TGCGCCAGCAGCTTCACCCTTTTAGCGGGAGGTCCTGACGAGCAGTACTTC; J gene: TRBJ2-7; V gene: TRBV5-1; D gene: TRBD2; clone size: .; CDR3 length: 17
CDR3 protein: CASSQDRKTQYF; CDR3 DNA: TGTGCCAGCAGCCAAGATAGGAAGACCCAGTACTTC; J gene: TRBJ2-5; V gene: TRBV14; D gene: .; clone size: .; CDR3 length: 12
CDR3 protein: CASSIDGSGASSYEQYF; CDR3 DNA: TGTGCCAGTAGTATAGATGGGAGCGGGGCTAGCTCCTACGAGCAGTACTTC; J gene: TRBJ2-7; V gene: TRBV19; D gene: TRBD2; clone size: medium-sized; CDR3 length: 17
CDR3 protein: CAISGDSNYGYTF; CDR3 DNA: TGTGCCATCTCTGGGGACAGTAACTATGGCTACACCTTC; J gene: TRBJ1-2; V gene: TRBV10-3; D gene: TRBD1; clone size: .; CDR3 length: 13
CDR3 protein: CASSEAPGQKNIQYF; CDR3 DNA: TGTGCCAGCAGTGAAGCGCCGGGACAGAAAAACATTCAGTACTTC; J gene: TRBJ2-4; V gene: TRBV6-1; D gene: TRBD1; clone size: .; CDR3 length: 15
CDR3 protein: CAAADSPGELNEKLFF; CDR3 DNA: TGCGCCGCGGCCGACTCCCCCGGGGAACTTAATGAAAAACTGTTTTTT; J gene: TRBJ1-4; V gene: TRBV4-1; D gene: .; clone size: .; CDR3 length: 16
CDR3 protein: CATSRAVGQGRNEQYF; CDR3 DNA: TGTGCCACCAGCAGAGCAGTCGGACAGGGGAGGAACGAGCAGTACTTC; J gene: TRBJ2-7; V gene: TRBV15; D gene: TRBD1; clone size: once; CDR3 length: 16
CDR3 protein: CASSYRGNEQYF; CDR3 DNA: TGTGCCAGCAGTTATCGAGGGAACGAGCAGTACTTC; J gene: TRBJ2-7; V gene: TRBV6-5; D gene: .; clone size: .; CDR3 length: 12
CDR3 protein: CASSLEARGSAGNTIYF; CDR3 DNA: TGCGCCAGCAGCTTGGAAGCCAGGGGGTCGGCTGGAAACACCATATATTTT; J gene: TRBJ1-3; V gene: TRBV5-1; D gene: TRBD1; clone size: .; CDR3 length: 17
CDR3 protein: CASSLVTTGDYGYTF; CDR3 DNA: TGTGCCAGCAGCTTAGTTACGACAGGGGACTATGGCTACACCTTC; J gene: TRBJ1-2; V gene: TRBV7-9; D gene: TRBD1; clone size: .; CDR3 length: 15
CDR3 protein: CASSILQGARTQYF; CDR3 DNA: TGTGCCAGTAGTATTCTGCAGGGGGCAAGGACCCAGTACTTC; J gene: TRBJ2-5; V gene: TRBV19; D gene: TRBD1; clone size: .; CDR3 length: 14
CDR3 protein: CASSRSGYEQYF; CDR3 DNA: TGTGCCAGCAGCCGTTCTGGCTACGAGCAGTACTTC; J gene: TRBJ2-7; V gene: TRBV14; D gene: .; clone size: .; CDR3 length: 12